Below, 4 T cell receptor beta chains from the same sample are listed, as sequenced in a study of T cell repertoires in cytomegalovirus infection. Using its own MiXCR run on the reads, TCRdb lists one record per CDR3 protein. Of under 200,000 distinct CDR3 sequences listed, more than 9% are singletons. Sequencing was performed on PBMCs. The receptors here all came from a human donor in good health (CMV status not recorded). Some clones in this sample may be carry-over from other donors' samples.

This clonotype showed up just a few times. V usage is TRBV5-4 and J usage is TRBJ2-3; D perhaps matches TRBD1 (6 bases). CDR3 length: 14 amino acids. The germline V gene encodes CDR1 SGHNT and CDR2 YYREEE (reference sequence). The V and J ends lost 5 bases and 5 bases respectively, with 15 bases between them. The CDR3 region has the DNA TGTGCCAGCAGTAAAACAGGGTCTGAAGATACGCAGTATTTT. The encoded protein is CASSKTGSEDTQYF.

At least ten counts were recorded for this clonotype. The J gene is TRBJ2-3, the V gene TRBV7-8; D not certain. The CDR3 is 15 residues long. V lost 7 bases and J 2 bases, leaving 16 bases between the germline ends. Germline assignment: CDR1 SGHVS and CDR2 FQNEAQ. Here the CDR3 DNA reads TGTGCCAGCAACCCCGCGAGGCAGGTCACAGATACGCAGTATTTT. Its protein is CASNPARQVTDTQYF.

V gene TRBV6-2 or TRBV6-3 combines with J gene TRBJ2-7; D unclear. This CDR3 is built from 13 residues. Germline V gives CDR1 MNHEY, CDR2 SVGEGT. V was shortened by 5 bases and J by 2 bases, with 10 bases between the two germline ends. CDR3 loop: CASSNSVTYEQYF. CDR3 nucleotide sequence: TGTGCCAGCAGTAATTCAGTAACCTACGAGCAGTACTTC.

This chain connects TRBV5-6 to TRBJ1-1, with 8 positions matching TRBD1. CDR1 and CDR2 (germline): SGHDT, YYEEEE. The CDR3 runs 16 residues. The ends lost 4 bases at V and 2 bases at J; junction bases unmatched: 10. The DNA for the CDR3 is TGTGCCAGCAGCCTCGGGACAGGACAAGGAAACACTGAAGCTTTCTTT. As protein: CASSLGTGQGNTEAFF.